This is a list of T cell receptor beta chains from one sample in a study of OX40 agonist ivuxolimab in advanced cancers. Sequencing was performed with immunoSEQ multiplex PCR; in TCRdb, only in-frame clones are kept and a portion is missing. The sample contains roughly 68,000 clones, roughly nine tenths of which appear only once. The source was CD4+ or CD8+ T cells sorted from blood, collected in a trial of the OX40 agonist ivuxolimab. The origin of the receptors is an adult with an advanced solid tumor such as melanoma, head and neck, liver or kidney cancer. Each CDR3 is given with its conserved first and last residue. Each record gives: clone size, J gene, CDR3 length, V gene, D gene, CDR3 DNA, CDR3 protein. The D gene is left open where the match is weak. Expanded clones get a size class; other rows say once, few or many, or leave the size out.

few,TRBJ1-5,15,TRBV6-6,TRBD1,TGTGCCAGCAGTGACTCCGGGACAGGGGCTGGGCCCCAGCATTTT,CASSDSGTGAGPQHF
.,TRBJ1-5,15,TRBV7-8,TRBD1,TGTGCCAGCAGTCGGGGGGACAGGTATGATCAGCCCCAGCATTTT,CASSRGDRYDQPQHF
few,TRBJ2-1,16,TRBV4-1,.,TGCGCCAGCAGCCAAGAGTATAGGGGGTATTACAATGAGCAGTTCTTC,CASSQEYRGYYNEQFF
once,TRBJ1-6,14,TRBV27,.,TGTGCCAGCAGGCAGGGTTACAATAATTCACCCCTCCACTTT,CASRQGYNNSPLHF
.,TRBJ2-1,16,TRBV5-4,TRBD2,TGTGCCAGCCTACTCGGGGGGGAGCGGGAAAACAATGAGCAGTTCTTC,CASLLGGERENNEQFF
.,TRBJ1-1,15,TRBV28,.,TGTGCCAGCAGTTTACCCGGAGATGTGGACACTGAAGCTTTCTTT,CASSLPGDVDTEAFF
.,TRBJ2-7,15,TRBV13,.,TGTGCCAGCAGTGCAGGCAACAACGTATTTTACGAGCAGTACTTC,CASSAGNNVFYEQYF
.,TRBJ2-7,14,TRBV6-1,.,TGTGCCAGCAGTCAACCGGGACACTTCTACGAGCAGTACTTC,CASSQPGHFYEQYF
few,TRBJ1-2,10,TRBV2,.,TGTGCCAGCCAGGGTTATGGCTACACCTTC,CASQGYGYTF
.,TRBJ2-6,19,TRBV13,.,TGTGCCAGCACCTCCATAGGGGTAGCGGAGTCCTCTGGGGCCAACGTCCTGACTTTC,CASTSIGVAESSGANVLTF
few,TRBJ1-5,17,TRBV15,.,TGTGCCACCAGCAGAGATTGGCAGGGAATATTTGGGAGGGCCCAGCATTTT,CATSRDWQGIFGRAQHF
once,TRBJ1-6,16,TRBV27,.,TGTGCCAGCAGTTTATCTCACAGACAAATTAATTCACCCCTCCACTTT,CASSLSHRQINSPLHF
once,TRBJ2-7,15,TRBV10-2,TRBD1,TGCGCCAGCAGTGAGTCTATCAGGGGGACCTACGAGCAGTACTTC,CASSESIRGTYEQYF
.,TRBJ2-5,14,TRBV7-6,.,TGTGCCAGCAGCTTAGCCGGGGGTGGGGAGACCCAGTACTTC,CASSLAGGGETQYF
.,TRBJ2-5,14,TRBV11-2,.,TGTGCCAGCAGCGGAATACAGGGGGGGGAGACCCAGTACTTC,CASSGIQGGETQYF
.,TRBJ1-1,16,TRBV4-2,.,TGTGCCAGCAGCCAAGTCAGCGAGGAGATGAACACTGAAGCTTTCTTT,CASSQVSEEMNTEAFF
.,TRBJ2-1,15,TRBV2,.,TGTGCCAGCAGGGCGGCGCGGGTAGACTACAATGAGCAGTTCTTC,CASRAARVDYNEQFF
.,TRBJ2-1,15,TRBV6-5,TRBD1,TGTGCCAGCAGTTACGAGGGGGCAGGTTTGAATGAGCAGTTCTTC,CASSYEGAGLNEQFF
.,TRBJ2-7,14,TRBV7-9,TRBD1,TGTGCCAGCAGCTCACCGGGACAGATATACGAGCAGTACTTC,CASSSPGQIYEQYF
.,TRBJ2-5,13,TRBV4-2,.,TGTGCCAGCAGCCCTGGCTTCCGAGAGACCCAGTACTTC,CASSPGFRETQYF
.,TRBJ2-3,15,TRBV28,TRBD2,TGTGCCAGCACCCCGGGACTAGCGCGCACAGATACGCAGTATTTT,CASTPGLARTDTQYF
once,TRBJ2-7,16,TRBV4-1,.,TGCGCCAGCAGCCAAGTCAGCAGGGGAAACTCCTACGAGCAGTACTTC,CASSQVSRGNSYEQYF
few,TRBJ1-6,15,TRBV27,TRBD1,TGTGCCAGCAGTTTACGGGGACAGGGGCATTCACCCCTCCACTTT,CASSLRGQGHSPLHF
.,TRBJ2-1,12,TRBV27,.,TGTGCCAGCAGTTTAGCCAACAATGAGCAGTTCTTC,CASSLANNEQFF
.,TRBJ2-7,13,TRBV11-2,.,TGTGCCAGCAGCTTAGATCAGGGGTACGAGCAGTACTTC,CASSLDQGYEQYF
.,TRBJ1-5,13,TRBV30,.,TGTGCCTGGAGTGTAATTCAGGGCCAGCCCCAGCATTTT,CAWSVIQGQPQHF
.,TRBJ1-5,16,TRBV27,TRBD1,TGTGCCAGCAGTCCGACAGGGGCGAAAGGAGGTCAGCCCCAGCATTTT,CASSPTGAKGGQPQHF
.,TRBJ2-3,15,TRBV16,.,TGTGCCAGCAGCCAATTTTCCAGGGGAACAGATACGCAGTATTTT,CASSQFSRGTDTQYF
once,TRBJ2-5,15,TRBV7-9,.,TGTGCCAGCAGCCGCGGGACTGGGTACCAAGAGACCCAGTACTTC,CASSRGTGYQETQYF
.,TRBJ2-7,12,TRBV11-2,.,TGTGCCAGCAGCCCTGTGGTCTACGAGCAGTACTTC,CASSPVVYEQYF
.,TRBJ1-1,17,TRBV19,.,TGTGCCAGTAGTATTCGGCAGGGGTTCGGCACGAACACTGAAGCTTTCTTT,CASSIRQGFGTNTEAFF
.,TRBJ2-3,16,TRBV13,.,TGTGCCAGCAGCTCCAGGCCTCGGGACTTCACAGATACGCAGTATTTT,CASSSRPRDFTDTQYF
.,TRBJ2-1,13,TRBV27,.,TGTGCCAGCAGTTTGGGGAGACTGTATGAGCAGTTCTTC,CASSLGRLYEQFF
.,TRBJ2-1,14,TRBV28,.,TGTGCCAGCAGTTTAATCCCCCGGCACAATGAGCAGTTCTTC,CASSLIPRHNEQFF
few,TRBJ1-4,14,TRBV4-1,.,TGCGCCAGCAGCCTACAGGTCCGCGCTGAAAAACTGTTTTTT,CASSLQVRAEKLFF
.,TRBJ2-1,16,TRBV4-2,.,TGTGCCAGCAGCCAAGATATGGGGGGTAGATACAATGAGCAGTTCTTC,CASSQDMGGRYNEQFF
medium-sized,TRBJ1-5,13,TRBV6-6,.,TGTGCCAGCAGGGACGGAATCAATCAGCCCCAGCATTTT,CASRDGINQPQHF
.,TRBJ1-4,14,TRBV28,.,TGTGCCAGCAGTACAGGTGGGCGAAATGAAAAACTGTTTTTT,CASSTGGRNEKLFF
.,TRBJ1-3,14,TRBV28,.,TGTGCCAGCAGATCTCAGGGTTCTGGAAACACCATATATTTT,CASRSQGSGNTIYF
once,TRBJ2-7,13,TRBV6-5,.,TGTGCCAGCAGTCAGGGCTTCTCCTACGAGCAGTACTTC,CASSQGFSYEQYF
.,TRBJ2-7,14,TRBV29-1,.,TGCAGCGTTGAATTTACAGGGAGACCCTACGAGCAGTACTTC,CSVEFTGRPYEQYF
.,TRBJ1-2,15,TRBV6-6,TRBD1,TGTGCCAGCAGTTACCGCTCGACAGGGAATTATGGCTACACCTTC,CASSYRSTGNYGYTF
.,TRBJ2-4,16,TRBV7-9,.,TGTGCCAGCAGCTCGCAAGAGCCACTAGCCAAAAACATTCAGTACTTC,CASSSQEPLAKNIQYF
once,TRBJ2-7,13,TRBV27,.,TGTGCCAGCAGTTTGAGGGGTTCCTACGAGCAGTACTTC,CASSLRGSYEQYF
.,TRBJ1-2,16,TRBV6-5,.,TGTGCCAGCAGTTCCCGTAGGGAATTTGCGGTCTATGGCTACACCTTC,CASSSRREFAVYGYTF
few,TRBJ1-4,12,TRBV7-9,.,TGTGCCAGCAGCCCTAATTCTGGGGAACTGTTTTTT,CASSPNSGELFF
.,TRBJ1-1,13,TRBV27,.,TGTGCCAGCAGTTTATCTCGGGGAATAGAAGCTTTCTTT,CASSLSRGIEAFF
.,TRBJ2-5,13,TRBV9,TRBD1,TGTGCCAGCAGCGTGGACAGGGAAGAGACCCAGTACTTC,CASSVDREETQYF
.,TRBJ2-1,12,TRBV9,.,TGTGCCAGCAGCCTCCGGTACAATGAGCAGTTCTTC,CASSLRYNEQFF
.,TRBJ1-2,13,TRBV6-6,.,TGTGCCAGCAGTTACGGGCCAGGGTTTGGCTACACCTTC,CASSYGPGFGYTF
.,TRBJ2-1,14,TRBV27,.,TGTGCCAGCAGTGATATGGACCCAGTAAATGAGCAGTTCTTC,CASSDMDPVNEQFF
few,TRBJ1-5,17,TRBV19,TRBD1,TGTGCCAGTAGTATTGATCGGGACAGGGGGTACCATCAGCCCCAGCATTTT,CASSIDRDRGYHQPQHF
.,TRBJ2-1,14,TRBV25-1,TRBD2,TGTGCCAGCAGTGACCTAGCGGGGGGTTTTGAGCAGTTCTTC,CASSDLAGGFEQFF
.,TRBJ1-1,15,TRBV15,.,TGTGCCACCAGCATGATAGACAGCTTTCTTAACGGAGCTTTCTTT,CATSMIDSFLNGAFF
.,TRBJ2-7,13,TRBV27,.,TGTGCCAGCAGTTTAGGGGTGGTATACGAGCAGTACTTC,CASSLGVVYEQYF